Presented here are 22 T cell receptor beta chains from one specimen sequenced in a study of T cell clones after liver transplantation. Clones were read by immunoSEQ multiplex PCR, and TCRdb kept only the in-frame ones, dropping some. The data hold fewer than 9,500 clones, with 70% to 85% observed a single time. The sample here was CD8+ T cells from blood, taken at the 22-month timepoint. The receptors originated from a human patient who received a liver transplant. Some T cells may have originated in the graft donor.

The chain combines TRBV10-2 with TRBJ2-5; D not certain. This CDR3 region has 15 residues. The V end was cut by 0 bases, the J end by 1 base, with 9 bases between. Germline V gives CDR1 WSHSY, CDR2 SAAADI. The CDR3 nucleotides are TGCGCCAGCAGTGAGTCAGACACAATCCAAGAGACCCAGTACTTC. Its protein is CASSESDTIQETQYF.

The chain couples TRBV7-8 to TRBJ2-7, with D tentatively TRBD2 (6 bases). Germline V CDR1 and CDR2: SGHVS, FQNEAQ. Trimming removed 1 base from V and 5 bases from J, with 12 bases in between. This CDR3 has 14 amino acids. CDR3: CASSLGAGGNEQYF. CDR3 in DNA: TGTGCCAGCAGCTTAGGAGCAGGCGGGAACGAGCAGTACTTC.

V gene TRBV19 combines with J gene TRBJ1-2; D is unresolved. In germline, CDR1 is LNHDA, CDR2 SQIVND (reference sequence). The length of the CDR3 is 15 residues. Trimming took 1 base from V and 4 from J, leaving 13 bases between them. The CDR3 protein is CASSIGEIAPYGYTF. The DNA for the CDR3 is TGTGCCAGTAGTATAGGGGAGATCGCTCCCTATGGCTACACCTTC. Full variable domain (remainder filled in from reference TRBV19 and TRBJ1-2): DGGITQSPKYLFRKEGQNVTLSCEQNLNHDAMYWYRQDPGQGLRLIYYSQIVNDFQKGDIAEGYSVSREKKESFPLTVTSAQKNPTAFYLCASSIGEIAPYGYTFGSGTRLTVV.

V usage is TRBV7-9 and J usage is TRBJ1-2; TRBD1 agrees at 7 bases. This CDR3 is built from 11 residues. V gave up 5 bases and J gave up 11 bases; unmatched junction bases: 5. Germline-derived CDR1 and CDR2 are SEHNR and FQNEAQ (reference sequence). CDR3 region: CASSRGQLYTF. CDR3 nucleotide sequence: TGTGCCAGCAGCCGGGGACAGCTTTACACCTTC. The whole variable domain, remainder taken from reference TRBV7-9 and TRBJ1-2, is DTGVSQNPRHKITKRGQNVTFRCDPISEHNRLYWYRQTLGQGPEFLTYFQNEAQLEKSRLLSDRFSAERPKGSFSTLEIQRTEQGDSAMYLCASSRGQLYTFGSGTRLTVV.

This chain uses TRBV30 with TRBJ2-3; D may be TRBD1 (5 bases). The length of the CDR3 is 15 residues. CDR1 and CDR2 from the germline V gene are GTSNPN and SVGIG (reference sequence). V was pared by 0 bases and J by 2 bases, with 12 bases between. CDR3 loop: CAWSVLDTYTDTQYF. The CDR3 nucleotides are TGTGCCTGGAGTGTACTGGACACCTACACAGATACGCAGTATTTT.

V and J are TRBV9 and TRBJ1-2; D is unresolved. The germline V gene has CDR1 SGDLS and CDR2 YYNGEE. The CDR3 has 16 residues. V was trimmed by 0 bases and J by 10 bases, leaving 22 bases between them. CDR3 DNA: TGTGCCAGCAGCGTAGGAAGAACAGAGGCTGCTGCGCACTACACCTTC. This codes for CASSVGRTEAAAHYTF.

The CDR3 region is CASSPAGPGTEAFF. CDR3 DNA sequence: TGTGCCAGCAGTCCGGCGGGTCCGGGCACTGAAGCTTTCTTT. The chain carries TRBV6-5 and TRBJ1-1, with unresolved D. Germline assignment: CDR1 MNHEY and CDR2 SVGAGI. This CDR3 contains 14 residues. V dropped 5 bases and J dropped 4 bases, with 14 bases sitting between them.

This clone is a singleton in its sample. This sequence joins TRBV6-5 and TRBJ1-1, with 8 bases aligning to TRBD1. J gave up 3 bases and V 1 base, and 4 bases lay outside the gene matches. The CDR3 totals 15 residues. Germline CDR1 is MNHEY and CDR2 is SVGAGI. In nucleotides, the CDR3 is TGTGCCAGCAGTTACTGGACAGGGCGGGACACTGAAGCTTTCTTT. Translated, it gives CASSYWTGRDTEAFF.

This rearrangement joins TRBV5-6 to TRBJ1-2, with D possibly being TRBD1 (5 bases). V lost 4 bases and J 8 bases, leaving 18 bases between the germline ends. Germline V gene data show CDR1 as SGHDT and CDR2 as YYEEEE. This CDR3 is built from 14 residues. CDR3 protein: CASSGGLGLVGYTF. For the CDR3, the DNA is TGTGCCAGCAGCGGGGGACTGGGACTTGTCGGCTACACCTTC.

The chain joins TRBV7-2 to TRBJ2-1; D is undetermined. This CDR3 is built from 14 residues. Germline V gene sequence: CDR1 SGHTA, CDR2 FQGNSA. V gave up 5 bases and J gave up 2 bases, with 10 bases separating them. As DNA, the CDR3 is TGTGCCAGCAGCCTTTCTCTTACCTACAATGAGCAGTTCTTC. Its translation: CASSLSLTYNEQFF.

V usage is TRBV10-3 and J usage is TRBJ1-3; D not resolved. V was shortened by 0 bases and J by 0 bases, with 9 bases between the two germline ends. CDR1 and CDR2 from the germline V gene are ENHRY and SYGVKD. The CDR3 spans 16 residues. As DNA, the CDR3 is TGTGCCATCAGTGAGTCTAGAGGTTACTCTGGAAACACCATATATTTT. Protein sequence: CAISESRGYSGNTIYF.

The chain is built from TRBV5-1 and TRBJ2-7, with D perhaps TRBD1 or TRBD2 (6 bases each). This CDR3 comprises 15 residues. Germline CDR1 is SGHRS and CDR2 is YFSETQ. Between the trimmed V and J ends, which lost 2 bases and 0 bases, there was a span of 12 bases. For the CDR3, the DNA is TGCGCCAGCAGCTTATGGGGGGACACCTCCTACGAGCAGTACTTC. Amino acids: CASSLWGDTSYEQYF.

The chain is built from TRBV6-5 and TRBJ2-7; TRBD1 agrees at 10 bases. The V gene's germline CDR1 is MNHEY and CDR2 SVGAGI. The CDR3 contains 14 residues. The ends lost 6 bases at V and 3 bases at J; junction bases unmatched: 5. The CDR3 is CASSPGTGVYEQYF. CDR3 DNA sequence: TGTGCCAGCAGCCCCGGGACAGGGGTCTACGAGCAGTACTTC.

The chain uses TRBV4-2 and TRBJ2-7, with D perhaps TRBD1 (6 bases). Germline values: CDR1 LGHNA, CDR2 YNFKEQ. V shed 5 bases and J shed 4 bases, with 15 bases lying between them. CDR3 size: 14 residues. CDR3 DNA: TGTGCCAGCAGCTTACAGGGAACAGATTACGAGCAGTACTTC. It specifies CASSLQGTDYEQYF.

The rearrangement links TRBV6-1 to TRBJ2-7, with D unresolved. Deletions cut 3 bases from V and 0 bases from J, with 12 bases between. The CDR3 runs 15 residues. Germline V gives CDR1 MNHNS, CDR2 SASEGT. CDR3 sequence reads: CASSDLVAASYEQYF. CDR3 DNA sequence: TGTGCCAGCAGTGATTTAGTGGCAGCCTCCTACGAGCAGTACTTC.

The chain employs TRBV7-9 and TRBJ2-7; 11 bases match TRBD1. V gave up 5 bases and J gave up 6 bases; unmatched junction bases: 6. Germline CDR1 and CDR2: SEHNR and FQNEAQ (reference sequence). This CDR3 has 14 amino acids. CDR3 residues: CASSLGQGGGEQYF. The CDR3 bases are TGTGCCAGCAGCCTGGGACAGGGGGGTGGCGAGCAGTACTTC.

V gene TRBV10-3 combines with J gene TRBJ1-6, with 12 bases fitting TRBD1. CDR1 is ENHRY and CDR2 is SYGVKD in the germline V gene. The CDR3 has 17 residues. Trimming removed 3 bases from V and 10 bases from J; junction bases left unmatched: 10. The CDR3 is CAISDGTGGAGWSPLHF. The CDR3 DNA follows: TGTGCCATCAGTGATGGGACAGGGGGCGCCGGTTGGTCACCCCTCCACTTT.

The chain recombines TRBV4-1 with TRBJ2-2, with D uncertain. This CDR3 is 13 amino acids long. Germline V gives CDR1 MGHRA, CDR2 YSYEKL. V lost 6 bases and J 6 bases, leaving 11 bases between the germline ends. The CDR3 protein is CASSVMGSGELFF. The CDR3 nucleotides are TGCGCCAGCAGTGTTATGGGTTCCGGGGAGCTGTTTTTT.

The chain uses TRBV9 and TRBJ1-4; 7 nucleotides agree with TRBD1. The ends lost 3 bases at V and 4 bases at J; junction bases unmatched: 3. Germline V lookup: CDR1 SGDLS, CDR2 YYNGEE. The CDR3 has 14 amino acids. The chain's CDR3 is CASSEQGFNEKLFF. Here the CDR3 DNA reads TGTGCCAGCAGCGAACAGGGGTTTAATGAAAAACTGTTTTTT.

This CDR3 reads CASRWGASAFF. The DNA for the CDR3 is TGTGCCAGCAGATGGGGGGCGTCGGCTTTCTTT. The genes are TRBV11-2 and TRBJ1-1; tentatively, D is TRBD1 (6 bases). The CDR3 consists of 11 residues. V was trimmed by 6 bases and J by 11 bases, leaving 13 bases between them. Per the germline V gene, CDR1 is SGHAT and CDR2 is FQNNGV.

J is TRBJ2-1 and V is TRBV27; D perhaps matches TRBD2 (6 bases). V lost 8 bases and J lost 4, with 12 bases in between. This CDR3 region has 13 residues. Germline loops: CDR1 MNHEY, CDR2 SMNVEV (reference sequence). This CDR3 reads CASGLAVYNEQFF. The CDR3 DNA reads TGTGCCAGCGGGTTAGCGGTGTACAATGAGCAGTTCTTC.

V gene TRBV7-9 combines with J gene TRBJ2-1; possible D gene TRBD1, 6 bases. V lost 3 bases and J 6 bases, leaving 9 bases between the germline ends. This CDR3 has 13 residues. The germline V gene encodes CDR1 SEHNR and CDR2 FQNEAQ (reference sequence). CDR3 protein: CASSFGTTNEQFF. The CDR3 DNA follows: TGTGCCAGCAGCTTCGGGACAACCAATGAGCAGTTCTTC.